The 10 T cell receptor beta chains reported below all come from one sample, sequenced in a study of cytomegalovirus exposure and HLA in healthy donors. Both 60 Vbeta primers and 13 Jbeta primers went into the PCR. Libraries were prepared by immunoSEQ multiplex PCR; TCRdb keeps only in-frame clonotypes and omits some of them. The sample lists about 190,000 clones; around 75% were seen once. The specimen sequenced was PBMCs. Receptor source: a woman aged 25 to 45 in good health and CMV-seropositive.

In this sample, this clone turned up once. The chain uses TRBV15 and TRBJ2-5; a possible D gene is TRBD2 (5 bases). Trimming stripped 0 bases from V and 3 bases from J, with 8 bases between. The length of the CDR3 is 14 residues. CDR1 and CDR2 from the germline V gene are LNHNV and YYDKDF (reference sequence). CDR3 sequence (DNA): TGTGCCACCAGCAGAGAGGGAGCGGAAGAGACCCAGTACTTC. This sequence encodes CATSREGAEETQYF.

The V call is TRBV5-4, the J call TRBJ1-2, with D perhaps matching TRBD1 (6 bases). V lost 2 bases to trimming and J lost 4 bases, with 12 bases between them. The CDR3 has 14 amino acids. Germline CDR1 is SGHNT and CDR2 is YYREEE (reference sequence). The CDR3 sequence is CASSLGWTVYGYTF. The CDR3 nucleotides read TGTGCCAGCAGCTTAGGGTGGACAGTCTATGGCTACACCTTC.

The J gene is TRBJ1-4, the V gene TRBV7-2; tentative D call: TRBD1 (6 bases). Germline V lookup: CDR1 SGHTA, CDR2 FQGNSA. The CDR3 has 15 residues. Trimming shortened V by 1 base and J by 6 bases, and 12 bases separated the two germline ends. In DNA form, the CDR3 reads TGTGCCAGCAGCTTAGTCGGGGCAGGGGATGAAAAACTGTTTTTT. Protein: CASSLVGAGDEKLFF. Complete variable domain (other parts from reference TRBV7-2 and TRBJ1-4): GAGVSQSPSNKVTEKGKDVELRCDPISGHTALYWYRQSLGQGLEFLIYFQGNSAPDKSGLPSDRFSAERTGGSVSTLTIQRTQQEDSAVYLCASSLVGAGDEKLFFGSGTQLSVL.

This clone was recorded a few times. The chain couples TRBV7-2 to TRBJ1-5; the D gene is possibly TRBD1 (5 bases). CDR1 and CDR2 (germline): SGHTA, FQGNSA. This CDR3 has 15 amino acids. The germline V and J ends were trimmed by 1 base and 4 bases, with 11 bases remaining between them. The CDR3 loop is CASSLVVGQNQPQHF. CDR3 in DNA: TGTGCCAGCAGCTTAGTGGTGGGGCAGAATCAGCCCCAGCATTTT.

This chain joins TRBV6-5 and TRBJ1-2; no clear D. The CDR3 is 16 amino acids. The germline V and J ends were trimmed by 0 bases and 3 bases, with 14 bases remaining between them. Germline V CDR1 and CDR2: MNHEY, SVGAGI. The chain's CDR3 is CASSYSMAVTYYGYTF. In DNA, the CDR3 is TGTGCCAGCAGTTACTCGATGGCGGTCACCTACTATGGCTACACCTTC.

This chain links TRBV4-1 with TRBJ1-1, with TRBD1 matching over 8 bases. V shed 0 bases, J shed 4 bases, and the junction held 7 bases outside the gene matches. This CDR3 spans 16 amino acids. The germline gives CDR1 MGHRA, CDR2 YSYEKL. For the CDR3, the DNA is TGCGCCAGCAGCCAAGATGAGGGGACAGGTCTCACTGAAGCTTTCTTT. Amino acid sequence: CASSQDEGTGLTEAFF.

The chain recombines TRBV19 with TRBJ1-5; TRBD1 matches 9 bases. Looked up from germline, CDR1 is LNHDA and CDR2 is SQIVND (reference sequence). The CDR3 consists of 15 residues. Losses at the gene ends were 6 bases for V and 3 bases for J; bases not matched to a gene: 6. The CDR3 here is CASSGGQGTNQPQHF. The CDR3 DNA reads as TGTGCCAGTAGCGGGGGACAGGGAACCAATCAGCCCCAGCATTTT. Based on the CDR3 plus reference TRBV19 and TRBJ1-5, the full variable domain is DGGITQSPKYLFRKEGQNVTLSCEQNLNHDAMYWYRQDPGQGLRLIYYSQIVNDFQKGDIAEGYSVSREKKESFPLTVTSAQKNPTAFYLCASSGGQGTNQPQHFGDGTRLSIL.

This rearrangement joins TRBV2 to TRBJ2-5; a possible D gene is TRBD1 (5 bases). V shed 5 bases and J shed 2 bases, with 9 bases lying between them. Germline lookup yields CDR1 SNHLY and CDR2 FYNNEI. The CDR3 loop spans 13 amino acids. As DNA, the CDR3 is TGTGCCAGCAGTAACAGGTTACAAGAGACCCAGTACTTC. Translation: CASSNRLQETQYF.

The chain combines TRBV14 with TRBJ1-2; TRBD1 is a possible D gene (6 bases). Between the trimmed V and J ends, which lost 3 bases and 8 bases, there was a span of 22 bases. Germline CDR1 SGHDN, CDR2 FVKESK. The CDR3 contains 16 residues. CDR3 bases: TGTGCCAGCAGCCAGGGGTACGGGACACATGGCGAGGGCTACACCTTC. Translated, it gives CASSQGYGTHGEGYTF.

The V gene is TRBV7-2, the J gene TRBJ1-1; 8 nucleotides line up with TRBD1. J lost 7 bases, V lost 2 bases, and 9 bases had no gene match. The CDR3 extends over 15 amino acids. The V gene's germline CDR1 is SGHTA and CDR2 FQGNSA. The DNA of the CDR3 is TGTGCCAGCAGCTTACATGCAGGGGGCCACGGTGAAGCTTTCTTT. Translation gives CASSLHAGGHGEAFF.